This T cell receptor beta chain was sequenced for a study of beta chain features in type 1 diabetes listed by TCRdb under 2018. Notes on the research overall: Mean age, gender distribution, total cell number and subset yield did not differ between patients and healthy donors. Regulatory and stem cell-like memory subsets were obtained from only 8 patients and about eight healthy donors, while naive and central memory subsets were obtained from all 30 or so donors. A total of about 100,000,000 sorted cells were examined across all samples, and RNA yield correlated strongly with the number of cells per subset. The study compared TCRB repertoires of sorted circulating CD4+ T cell subsets between recently diagnosed type 1 diabetes patients and matched healthy donors. Results and caveats for the whole study, not just this receptor: Because small numbers of individuals were included in the HLA sub-analyses, any influence of HLA type on TCRB rearrangement was left unresolved. Sequencing cDNA rather than genomic DNA could over-represent highly expressing activated cells, although activation and CD3 levels did not differ between groups. Naive, central memory and regulatory TCRB repertoires appeared more similar among patients than among healthy donors. PCR may preferentially amplify shorter templates, but because patient and control samples were amplified and corrected together, any resulting skew would affect both groups equally. Fewer insertions and more nucleotide deletions at VDJ recombination sites were observed in patients with type 1 diabetes, implying thymic rearrangement abnormalities. In all four CD4+ subsets, TCRB CDR3 length was moderately but significantly shorter in type 1 diabetes patients.

V drops 3 bases and J drops 5 bases, leaving 11 bases in between. The CDR3 runs 14 amino acids, cysteine and phenylalanine included. The DNA shown is the 42-base CDR3, in frame from base 1. Based on the germline V gene (reference sequence), the CDR1 and CDR2 sequences are MNHEY and SMNVEV. Each donor gave one peripheral blood draw, roughly 0.12 L on average, collected into heparinised tubes. Naive, central memory, regulatory and stem cell-like memory CD4+ T cells were sorted on a BD FACSAria II using a panel including CD45RO, CCR7, CD25, CD127, CD95 and CD27. All sorted populations exceeded 95% purity. Right away, PBMCs were isolated by Lymphoprep density gradient centrifugation and were stained directly, with no culture step. Samples were stained and sorted in pairs, with one healthy donor and one patient per experiment, so that batch effects were minimized. This clone was seen a few times. This receptor's antigen is unknown. Base qualities are not provided; no much larger clone lies one nucleotide away.

The entire amount of isolated RNA was reverse transcribed using the High Capacity cDNA Reverse Transcription Kit, so the sequenced TCRB transcripts were expressed ones. Naive, central memory and regulatory T cell samples underwent deep immunoSEQ sequencing, averaging approximately 3.5 million total reads per sample. After sorted cells were lysed in RLT buffer, RNA was extracted with DNase-treated RNeasy Micro or Mini kits, with the choice depending on cell number. To prevent cross-contamination, each cell subset was processed individually, whereas patient and healthy donor samples were processed jointly. TCRB sequences were amplified from cDNA with the immunoSEQ multiplex PCR, producing 87-bp fragments spanning the CDR3 region. Sequencing of the amplicons was done on the Illumina HiSeq platform. The paper's processing steps were these. Synthetic template baselines were used to correct PCR bias computationally, reads within Hamming distance 2 were collapsed, and singletons that could not be merged were discarded. Reads were aligned to IMGT to assign V, D and J genes, CDR3 length, and insertions or deletions at six rearrangement sites. Clonotype counts were normalized to sorted cell number within each subset before computing true diversity and Gini coefficients with the tcR R package. The overlap coefficient, calculated on TCRB nucleotide sequences, was used to measure repertoire sharing. TCRdb took this table from immuneACCESS and kept in-frame rearrangements with V and J called. Such tables lack part of the clones; where checked against another copy, unresolved V genes explain under half of the gap, and the rest is unexplained. For V, J and clone size, that table is used; D and trimming come from the DNA. Here the sample has fewer than 400,000 clones; 7% to 10% occur a single time. Jointly, the top ten make up about 1% of the sample.

The TCR sequence derives from a man aged 25-45 years with type 1 diabetes. Sequenced material: central memory CD4+ T cells from blood. The V and J genes are TRBV27 and TRBJ2-1; confidence is insufficient to name the D gene. CDR3 loop: CASSFTRFNNEQFF. The DNA is as follows: TGTGCCAGCAGTTTTACTCGATTTAACAATGAGCAGTTCTTC.